The source of this T cell receptor (beta chain) is a study of cytomegalovirus exposure and HLA in healthy donors. Primers for the PCR totalled 60 Vbeta and 13 Jbeta. Profiling relied on immunoSEQ multiplex PCR, and the TCRdb table lists in-frame clones only, not all of them. The sample's table shows tens of thousands of clones. The germline CDR1 and CDR2 sequences are SGHAT and FQNNGV. V lost 4 bases to trimming and J lost 0 bases, with 9 bases between them. The CDR3 spans 14 residues. Input material: PBMCs. The receptor was isolated from a man aged 45-60 years in good health and CMV-seropositive. This chain links TRBV11-2 with TRBJ1-1, with D perhaps matching TRBD1 (6 bases). CDR3 region: CASSSGQLNTEAFF. DNA for the CDR3: TGTGCCAGCAGCTCCGGACAGCTGAACACTGAAGCTTTCTTT.